This TCR beta chain was observed in a study of T cell responses to AZD1222 COVID-19 vaccine. Overall study findings and caveats: Repertoire sampling happened only post peak T cell response. The donor group comprised mostly white British people and more females; the analysis possibly underestimated clonal diversity. Regions 160-218 and 743-854 dominated among vaccine-associated CD4 TCRs spanning spike.

Pooled in the analysis were second doses at about 4 or about 12 weeks. This CDR3 spans 13 amino acids. V was clipped by 5 bases and J by 0 bases, with 7 bases between them. Germline values: CDR1 MDHEN, CDR2 SYDVKM. Repertoires were generated with immunoSEQ multiplex PCR, while TCRdb's copy carries only in-frame clones and drops some. Of 70,000 to 90,000 clones listed, around nine tenths are singletons. As regards this clone: The antigen is not known.

This chain joins TRBV28 and TRBJ1-2; D perhaps matches TRBD1 (5 bases). Material: peripheral blood, obtained 28 days after the second AZD1222 dose. This TCR came from an adult who received the AZD1222 COVID-19 vaccine. CDR3 amino acids: CASSTGPNYGYTF. In DNA form, the CDR3 reads TGTGCCAGCAGTACAGGTCCTAACTATGGCTACACCTTC.